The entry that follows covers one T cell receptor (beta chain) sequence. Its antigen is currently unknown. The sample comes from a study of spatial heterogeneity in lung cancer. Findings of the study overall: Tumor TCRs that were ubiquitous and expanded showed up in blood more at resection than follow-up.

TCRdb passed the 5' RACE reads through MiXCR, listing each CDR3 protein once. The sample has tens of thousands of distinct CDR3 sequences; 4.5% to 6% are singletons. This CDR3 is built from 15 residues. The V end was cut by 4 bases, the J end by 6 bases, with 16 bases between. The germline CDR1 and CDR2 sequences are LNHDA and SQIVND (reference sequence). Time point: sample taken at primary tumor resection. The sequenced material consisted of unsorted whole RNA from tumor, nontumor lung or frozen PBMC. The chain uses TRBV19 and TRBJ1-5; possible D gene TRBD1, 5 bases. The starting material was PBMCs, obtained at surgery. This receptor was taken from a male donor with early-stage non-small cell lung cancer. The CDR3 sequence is CASSTPRRQSQPQHF. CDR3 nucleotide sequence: TGTGCCAGTAGTACGCCCCGCCGACAGTCTCAGCCCCAGCATTTT. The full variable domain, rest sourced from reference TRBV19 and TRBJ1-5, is DGGITQSPKYLFRKEGQNVTLSCEQNLNHDAMYWYRQDPGQGLRLIYYSQIVNDFQKGDIAEGYSVSREKKESFPLTVTSAQKNPTAFYLCASSTPRRQSQPQHFGDGTRLSIL.